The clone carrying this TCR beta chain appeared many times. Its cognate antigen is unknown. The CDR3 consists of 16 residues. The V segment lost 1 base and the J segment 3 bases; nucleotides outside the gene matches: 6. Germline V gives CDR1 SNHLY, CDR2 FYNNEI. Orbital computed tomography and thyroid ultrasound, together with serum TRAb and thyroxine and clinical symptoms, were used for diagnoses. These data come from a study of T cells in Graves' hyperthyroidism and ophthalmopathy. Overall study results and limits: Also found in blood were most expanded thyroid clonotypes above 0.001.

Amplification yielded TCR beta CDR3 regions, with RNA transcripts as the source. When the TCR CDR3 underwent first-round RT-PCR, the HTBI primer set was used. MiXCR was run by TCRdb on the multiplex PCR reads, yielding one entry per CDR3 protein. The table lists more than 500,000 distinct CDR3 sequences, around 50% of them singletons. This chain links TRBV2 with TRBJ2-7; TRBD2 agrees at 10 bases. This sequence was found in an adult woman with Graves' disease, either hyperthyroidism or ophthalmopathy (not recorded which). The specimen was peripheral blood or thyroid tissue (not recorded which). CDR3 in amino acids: CASSEVLSSGSYEQYF. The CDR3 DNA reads TGTGCCAGCAGTGAAGTCTTGTCTAGCGGGAGCTACGAGCAGTACTTC.